The T cell receptor (beta chain) under discussion was sequenced for a study of blood T cell repertoires in COVID-19. Study information: T cells, B-cell-depleted T cells, or PBMCs provided the cDNA or gDNA that served as material.

Generated by immunoSEQ multiplex PCR, the TCRdb table keeps only in-frame clones and is missing some. The sample has about 220,000 clones, around 83% seen once. Sequenced: peripheral blood. The receptor comes from a woman older than 75 with COVID-19, enrolled during active disease.

The CDR3 bases are TGTGCCAGTAGGCTCCACAGGAACTCCTATAATTCACCCCTCCACTTT. Its protein product is CASRLHRNSYNSPLHF. The gene calls are TRBV19 and TRBJ1-6, with D possibly TRBD1 on 5 matching bases. CDR1 LNHDA and CDR2 SQIVND come from the germline V gene (reference sequence). V was cut by 6 bases and J by 0 bases, with 12 bases left in between. The CDR3 is made up of 16 amino acids.